One T cell receptor (beta chain) is described in this entry. Its antigen remains unknown. Germline CDR1 is MNHEY and CDR2 is SVGAGI. V shed 3 bases and J shed 5 bases, with 10 bases lying between them. The CDR3 spans 14 residues. This sample is drawn from a study of CD8 T cells in ankylosing spondylitis. Study-wide points: Significantly higher representation of disease-linked clones was reported for matched ankylosing spondylitis synovial fluid. CD8+ by phenotype, disease-linked clones were relatively rare in peripheral blood.

The TCR beta libraries were generated through quantitative 5'-RACE incorporating molecular barcodes. Each CDR3 protein gets one entry after TCRdb re-called the 5' RACE reads with MiXCR. The data contain 340,000 or so distinct CDR3 sequences, roughly 15% of them seen just once; the ten biggest clones take up 1.1%. The chain carries TRBV6-5 and TRBJ2-2; D is undetermined. This TCR was sampled from a male donor with ankylosing spondylitis or in good health (not recorded which). Sequenced sample: blood, either unsorted or a sorted T cell fraction (not recorded which). The DNA for the CDR3 is TGTGCCAGCAGTTATAAAGGGCGTACCGGGGAGCTGTTTTTT. Protein: CASSYKGRTGELFF.